This entry concerns a single TCR beta chain. This record belongs to a study of blood T cell repertoires in COVID-19. Study details: Both acute and convalescent COVID-19 samples were obtained from the United States, Italy and Spain.

Libraries were prepared by immunoSEQ multiplex PCR; TCRdb keeps only in-frame clonotypes and omits some of them. The sample includes some 65,000 clones, approximately 83% seen only once; the top ten take 16%. The CDR3 runs 15 residues. Trimming shortened V by 7 bases and J by 0 bases, and 12 bases separated the two germline ends. The V gene's germline CDR1 is SGHVS and CDR2 FNYEAQ. The TCR originated in a man aged 35 to 55 with COVID-19, enrolled during active disease. Sequenced: peripheral blood. The rearrangement joins TRBV7-6 to TRBJ2-2, with a possible D match to TRBD2 (6 bases). The CDR3 spells CASTPGLANTGELFF. The DNA of the CDR3 is TGTGCCAGCACCCCGGGACTTGCGAACACCGGGGAGCTGTTTTTT.